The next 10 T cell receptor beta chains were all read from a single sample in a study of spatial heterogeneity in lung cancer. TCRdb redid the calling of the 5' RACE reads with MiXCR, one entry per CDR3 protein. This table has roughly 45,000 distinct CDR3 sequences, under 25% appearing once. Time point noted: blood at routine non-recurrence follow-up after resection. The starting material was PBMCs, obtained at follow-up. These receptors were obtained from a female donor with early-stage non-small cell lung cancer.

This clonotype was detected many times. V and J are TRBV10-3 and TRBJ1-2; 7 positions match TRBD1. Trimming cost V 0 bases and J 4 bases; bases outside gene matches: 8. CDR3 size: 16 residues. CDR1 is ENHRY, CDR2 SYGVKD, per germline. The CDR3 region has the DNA TGTGCCATCAGTGAGTCGACGTGGGACAGCTTCTATGGCTACACCTTC. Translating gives CAISESTWDSFYGYTF.

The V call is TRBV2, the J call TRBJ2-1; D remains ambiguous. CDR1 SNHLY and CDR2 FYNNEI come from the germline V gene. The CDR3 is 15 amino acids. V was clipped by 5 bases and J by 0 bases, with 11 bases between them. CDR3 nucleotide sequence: TGTGCCAGCAGTAAAGGCGCTTACTCCTACAATGAGCAGTTCTTC. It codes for CASSKGAYSYNEQFF.

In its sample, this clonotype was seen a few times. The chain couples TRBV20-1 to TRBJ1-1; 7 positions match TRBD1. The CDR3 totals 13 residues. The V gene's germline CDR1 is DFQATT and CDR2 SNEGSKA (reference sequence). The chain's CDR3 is CSEQQGTSTEAFF. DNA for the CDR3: TGCAGCGAACAACAGGGGACGAGCACTGAAGCTTTCTTT.

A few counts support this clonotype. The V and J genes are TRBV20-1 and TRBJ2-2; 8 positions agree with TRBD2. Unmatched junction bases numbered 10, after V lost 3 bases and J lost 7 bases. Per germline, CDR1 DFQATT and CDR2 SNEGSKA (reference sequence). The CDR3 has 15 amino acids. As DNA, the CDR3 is TGCAGTGCTAGGAAAGGAGCGGGAGTGGGCGGGGAGCTGTTTTTT. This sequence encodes CSARKGAGVGGELFF.

CDR3 in DNA: TGTGCCAGCAGCTTAGATCAAGGCGCTGAAGCTTTCTTT. It encodes CASSLDQGAEAFF. The J gene is TRBJ1-1, the V gene TRBV7-9, with D hard to call. In germline, CDR1 is SEHNR, CDR2 FQNEAQ (reference sequence). The CDR3 is made up of 13 amino acids. The V end was cut by 1 base, the J end by 6 bases, with 9 bases between.

CDR3 nucleotides: TGCGCCAGCAGCTTGGCCCCCGAGGATACGCAGTATTTT. This encodes CASSLAPEDTQYF. This chain links TRBV5-1 with TRBJ2-3; the D is unclear. The length of the CDR3 is 13 residues. Germline CDR1 SGHRS, CDR2 YFSETQ. With 0 bases removed from V and 6 bases from J, the gap between germline ends came to 8 bases.

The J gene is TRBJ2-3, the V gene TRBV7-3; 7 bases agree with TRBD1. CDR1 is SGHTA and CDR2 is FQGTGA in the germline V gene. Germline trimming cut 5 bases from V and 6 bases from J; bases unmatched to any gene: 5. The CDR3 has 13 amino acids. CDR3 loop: CASSVQGGDTQYF. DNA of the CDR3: TGTGCCAGCAGCGTCCAAGGGGGCGATACGCAGTATTTT.

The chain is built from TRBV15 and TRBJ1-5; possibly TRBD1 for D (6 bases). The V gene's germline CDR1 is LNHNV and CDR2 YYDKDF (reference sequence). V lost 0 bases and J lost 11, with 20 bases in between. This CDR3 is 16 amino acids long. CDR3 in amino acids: CATSRDRRGGSRSQHF. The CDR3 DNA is TGTGCCACCAGCAGAGATCGGAGAGGGGGAAGCAGGTCCCAGCATTTT. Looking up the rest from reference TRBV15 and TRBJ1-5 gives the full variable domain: DAMVIQNPRYQVTQFGKPVTLSCSQTLNHNVMYWYQQKSSQAPKLLFHYYDKDFNNEADTPDNFQSRRPNTSFCFLDIRSPGLGDTAMYLCATSRDRRGGSRSQHFGDGTRLSIL.

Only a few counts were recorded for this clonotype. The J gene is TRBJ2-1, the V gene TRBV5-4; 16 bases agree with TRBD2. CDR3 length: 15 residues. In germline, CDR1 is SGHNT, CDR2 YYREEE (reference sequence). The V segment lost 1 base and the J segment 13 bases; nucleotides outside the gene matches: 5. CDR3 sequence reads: CASSLTGTSGRDQFF. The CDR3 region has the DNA TGTGCCAGCAGCTTGACCGGGACTAGCGGGAGGGATCAGTTCTTC.

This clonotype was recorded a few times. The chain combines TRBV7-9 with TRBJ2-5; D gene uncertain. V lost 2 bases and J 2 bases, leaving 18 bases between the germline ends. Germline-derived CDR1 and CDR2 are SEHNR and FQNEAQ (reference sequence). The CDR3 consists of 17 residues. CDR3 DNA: TGTGCCAGCAGCTTACTCCCAGAGGAGTCGCCTCAAGAGACCCAGTACTTC. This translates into CASSLLPEESPQETQYF.